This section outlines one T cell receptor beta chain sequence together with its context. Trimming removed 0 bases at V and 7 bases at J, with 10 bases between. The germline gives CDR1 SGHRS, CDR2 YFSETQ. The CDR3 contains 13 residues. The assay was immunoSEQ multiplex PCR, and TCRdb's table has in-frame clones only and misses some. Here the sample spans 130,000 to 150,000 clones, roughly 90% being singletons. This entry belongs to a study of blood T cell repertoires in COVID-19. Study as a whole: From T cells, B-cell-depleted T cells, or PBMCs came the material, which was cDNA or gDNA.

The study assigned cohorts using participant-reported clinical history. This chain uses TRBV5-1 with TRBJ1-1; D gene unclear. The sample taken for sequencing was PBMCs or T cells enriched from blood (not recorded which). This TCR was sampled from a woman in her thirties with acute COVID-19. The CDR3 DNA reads TGCGCCAGCAGCTTGGCCGGGGAGTTTGAAGCTTTCTTT. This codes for CASSLAGEFEAFF.